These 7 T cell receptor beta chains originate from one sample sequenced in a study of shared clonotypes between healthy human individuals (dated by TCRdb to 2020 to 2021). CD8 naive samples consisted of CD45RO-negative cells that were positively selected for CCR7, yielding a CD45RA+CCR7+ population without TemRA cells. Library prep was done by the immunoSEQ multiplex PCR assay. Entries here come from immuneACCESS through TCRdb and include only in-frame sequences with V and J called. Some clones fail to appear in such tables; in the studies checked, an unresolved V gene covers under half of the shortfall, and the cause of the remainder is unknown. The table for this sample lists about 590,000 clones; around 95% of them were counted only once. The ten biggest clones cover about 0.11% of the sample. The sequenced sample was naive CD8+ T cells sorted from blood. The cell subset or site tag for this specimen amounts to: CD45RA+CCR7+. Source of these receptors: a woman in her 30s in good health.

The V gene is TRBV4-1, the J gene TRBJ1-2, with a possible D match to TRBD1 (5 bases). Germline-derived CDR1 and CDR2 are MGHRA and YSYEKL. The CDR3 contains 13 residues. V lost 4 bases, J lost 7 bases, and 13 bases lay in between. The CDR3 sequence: CASSLGTETGYTF. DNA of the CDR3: TGCGCCAGCAGCCTCGGGACGGAAACTGGCTACACCTTC.

The CDR3 sequence is CASSFSGPGEYEQYF. The CDR3 nucleotides are TGTGCCAGCAGCTTTAGCGGCCCCGGTGAATACGAGCAGTACTTC. The V call is TRBV11-2, the J call TRBJ2-7; D might be TRBD2 (6 bases). CDR1 and CDR2 (germline): SGHAT, FQNNGV. CDR3 size: 15 residues. The germline V and J ends were trimmed by 3 bases and 4 bases, with 16 bases remaining between them.

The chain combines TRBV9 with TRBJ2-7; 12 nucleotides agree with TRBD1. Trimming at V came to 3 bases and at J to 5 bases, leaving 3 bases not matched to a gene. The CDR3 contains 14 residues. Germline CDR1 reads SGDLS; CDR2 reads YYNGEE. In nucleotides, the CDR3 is TGTGCCAGCAGCGAGGGGACAGGGGGCAACGAGCAGTACTTC. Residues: CASSEGTGGNEQYF. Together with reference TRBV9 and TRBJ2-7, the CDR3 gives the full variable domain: DSGVTQTPKHLITATGQRVTLRCSPRSGDLSVYWYQQSLDQGLQFLIQYYNGEERAKGNILERFSAQQFPDLHSELNLSSLELGDSALYFCASSEGTGGNEQYFGPGTRLTVT.

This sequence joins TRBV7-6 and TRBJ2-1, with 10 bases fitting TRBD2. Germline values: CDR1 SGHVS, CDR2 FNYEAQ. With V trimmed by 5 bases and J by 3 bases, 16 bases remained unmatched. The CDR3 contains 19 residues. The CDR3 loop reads CASSLRASGSKADYNEQFF. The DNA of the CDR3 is TGTGCCAGCAGCCTCCGGGCTAGCGGGAGTAAAGCGGACTACAATGAGCAGTTCTTC.

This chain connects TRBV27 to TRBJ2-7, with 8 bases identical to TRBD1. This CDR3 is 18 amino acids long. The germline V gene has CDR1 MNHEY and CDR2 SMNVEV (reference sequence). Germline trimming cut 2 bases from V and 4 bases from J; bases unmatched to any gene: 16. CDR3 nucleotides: TGTGCCAGCAGTTTAAGGGCTCTTGTCAGGGGGCGGTCTTACGAGCAGTACTTC. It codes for CASSLRALVRGRSYEQYF.

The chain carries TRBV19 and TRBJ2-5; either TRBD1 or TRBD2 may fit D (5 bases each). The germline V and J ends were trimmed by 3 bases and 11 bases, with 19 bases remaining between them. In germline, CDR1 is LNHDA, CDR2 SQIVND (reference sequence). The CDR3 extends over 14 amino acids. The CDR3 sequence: CASSMEVFGAEQYF. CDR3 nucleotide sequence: TGTGCCAGTAGTATGGAGGTTTTCGGGGCAGAGCAGTACTTC.

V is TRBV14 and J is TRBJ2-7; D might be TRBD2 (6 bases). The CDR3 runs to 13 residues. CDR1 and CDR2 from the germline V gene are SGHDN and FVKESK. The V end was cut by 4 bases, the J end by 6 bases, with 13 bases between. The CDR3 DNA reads TGTGCCAGCAGCCTGGGGAGGACCCTCGAGCAGTACTTC. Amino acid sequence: CASSLGRTLEQYF. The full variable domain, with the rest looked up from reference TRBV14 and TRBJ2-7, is EAGVTQFPSHSVIEKGQTVTLRCDPISGHDNLYWYRRVMGKEIKFLLHFVKESKQDESGMPNNRFLAERTGGTYSTLKVQPAELEDSGVYFCASSLGRTLEQYFGPGTRLTVT.